This paragraph covers one T cell receptor (beta chain) sequence. The data originate from a study of Tregs in tolerant kidney transplant recipients. V lost 5 bases and J lost 2; bases outside the gene matches: 7. Germline assignment: CDR1 MNHEY and CDR2 SMNVEV (reference sequence). The length of the CDR3 is 16 residues. Some clones are missing from TCRdb's copy, which holds only in-frame ones; the method was immunoSEQ multiplex PCR. The table shows under 300,000 clones, with more than 65% occurring only once. This TCR derives from a human donor in good health. The rearrangement joins TRBV27 to TRBJ2-1; 9 nucleotides agree with TRBD2. Input material: CD4+ T cells from blood. The CDR3 sequence: CASSPHSGGAYNEQFF. CDR3 DNA sequence: TGTGCCAGCAGTCCCCATAGCGGGGGAGCCTACAATGAGCAGTTCTTC.